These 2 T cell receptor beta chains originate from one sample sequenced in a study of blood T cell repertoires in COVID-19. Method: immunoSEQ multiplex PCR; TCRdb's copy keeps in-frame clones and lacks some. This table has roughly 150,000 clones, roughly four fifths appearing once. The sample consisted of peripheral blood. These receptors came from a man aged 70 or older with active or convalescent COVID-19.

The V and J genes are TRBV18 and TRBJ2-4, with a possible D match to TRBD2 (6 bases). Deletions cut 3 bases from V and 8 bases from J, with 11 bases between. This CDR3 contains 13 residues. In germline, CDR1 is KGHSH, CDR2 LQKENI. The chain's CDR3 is CASSPTEGYIQYF. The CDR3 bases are TGTGCCAGCTCACCGACGGAGGGGTACATTCAGTACTTC.

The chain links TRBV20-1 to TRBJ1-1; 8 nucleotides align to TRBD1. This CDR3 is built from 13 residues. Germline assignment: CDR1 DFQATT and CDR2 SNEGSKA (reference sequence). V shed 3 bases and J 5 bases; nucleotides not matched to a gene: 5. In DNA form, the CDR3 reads TGCAGTGCTAGTAAACAGGGGGGTACTGAAGCTTTCTTT. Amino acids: CSASKQGGTEAFF.